The 12 T cell receptor beta chains below come from one sample, sequenced in a study of blood T cell repertoires in COVID-19. The repertoire was sequenced with immunoSEQ multiplex PCR; TCRdb's copy has only in-frame clones and lacks some. The sample has approximately 200,000 clones, about 82% seen once; the top ten hold under 5.5%. Sequenced: peripheral blood. The receptors shown here come from a woman aged 30 to 39 with acute or convalescent COVID-19.

This sequence joins TRBV27 and TRBJ1-1; tentatively, D is TRBD1 (5 bases). Germline V CDR1 and CDR2: MNHEY, SMNVEV (reference sequence). Trimming shortened V by 6 bases and J by 5 bases, and 19 bases separated the two germline ends. The CDR3 is 15 amino acids. This CDR3 is CASRNQGTVRTEAFF. The CDR3 DNA is TGTGCCAGCAGGAATCAGGGAACTGTAAGGACTGAAGCTTTCTTT.

The J gene is TRBJ1-1, the V gene TRBV7-8; D unclear. The CDR3 runs to 15 residues. Trimming left V 5 bases short and J 4 bases short, with 17 bases between. CDR1 is SGHVS, CDR2 FQNEAQ, per germline. Here the CDR3 reads CASSERGGQVTEAFF. The CDR3 DNA reads TGTGCCAGCAGCGAACGAGGAGGGCAAGTCACTGAAGCTTTCTTT. The whole variable domain, remainder taken from reference TRBV7-8 and TRBJ1-1, is GAGVSQSPRYKVAKRGQDVALRCDPISGHVSLFWYQQALGQGPEFLTYFQNEAQLDKSGLPSDRFFAERPEGSVSTLKIQRTQQEDSAVYLCASSERGGQVTEAFFGQGTRLTVV.

Written as DNA, the CDR3 is TGTGCCAGCAGTTTGCGGGCGGAGGGCGGGCAGTACTTC. Its translation: CASSLRAEGGQYF. V usage is TRBV12-3 or TRBV12-4 and J usage is TRBJ2-7; D perhaps matches TRBD2 (6 bases). V was shortened by 3 bases and J by 9 bases, with 15 bases between the two germline ends. The CDR3 runs to 13 residues.

A few counts support this clone. The V call is TRBV19, the J call TRBJ1-1; 9 bases agree with TRBD1. Germline-derived CDR1 and CDR2 are LNHDA and SQIVND (reference sequence). After removal of 5 bases from V and 7 bases from J, the junction contained 5 bases not matched to a gene. The CDR3 has 13 residues. In nucleotides, the CDR3 is TGTGCCAGTAGTCGCGGGACAGGGATTGAAGCTTTCTTT. It yields the protein CASSRGTGIEAFF.

The chain couples TRBV7-3 to TRBJ2-3, with a tentative D call TRBD2 (6 bases). The CDR3 loop spans 16 amino acids. Trimming removed 4 bases at V and 5 bases at J, with 19 bases between. From germline, CDR1 is SGHTA and CDR2 FQGTGA. The CDR3 spells CASSSGGLLMGDTQYF. The DNA for the CDR3 is TGTGCCAGCAGCTCCGGGGGACTCCTAATGGGAGATACGCAGTATTTT.

The rearrangement joins TRBV19 to TRBJ1-2; perhaps TRBD1 as D (6 bases). Trimming took off 1 base at V and 2 bases at J, with 14 bases between the two ends. This CDR3 is built from 16 residues. CDR1 LNHDA and CDR2 SQIVND come from the germline V gene (reference sequence). CDR3 DNA sequence: TGTGCCAGTAGTATAGCGGGGGGCGCACCCAACTATGGCTACACCTTC. It translates to CASSIAGGAPNYGYTF.

With respect to this clone: This specimen includes other DNA sequences encoding the same CDR3. The chain joins TRBV28 to TRBJ1-1; 7 nucleotides match TRBD1. This CDR3 comprises 15 residues. Germline CDR1 and CDR2: MDHEN and SYDVKM. The J segment lost 0 bases and the V segment lost 5 bases, leaving 6 bases of the junction unmatched. The CDR3 coding sequence is TGTGCCAGCAGTCTCCCGGGACAGCTGAACACTGAAGCTTTCTTT. Its protein product is CASSLPGQLNTEAFF.

The rearrangement uses TRBV10-3 and TRBJ2-4, with 10 bases fitting TRBD2. The length of the CDR3 is 18 residues. Germline V CDR1 and CDR2: ENHRY, SYGVKD. Trimming removed 3 bases from V and 3 bases from J; junction bases left unmatched: 11. The CDR3 coding sequence is TGTGCCATCAGTGAAGGAGCGGGGGGGCCTAAGGACAAAAACATTCAGTACTTC. Translation: CAISEGAGGPKDKNIQYF.

The rearrangement links TRBV9 to TRBJ2-1, with 11 bases aligning to TRBD2. Germline values: CDR1 SGDLS, CDR2 YYNGEE. The CDR3 loop spans 15 amino acids. The J segment lost 7 bases and the V segment lost 2 bases, leaving 5 bases of the junction unmatched. For the CDR3, the DNA is TGTGCCAGCAGCGTGACGGGACTAGCGGAAAATGAGCAGTTCTTC. It specifies CASSVTGLAENEQFF.

This chain links TRBV10-3 with TRBJ2-1; 9 nucleotides align to TRBD1. In germline, CDR1 is ENHRY, CDR2 SYGVKD. Trimming cost V 11 bases and J 5 bases; bases outside gene matches: 16. CDR3 size: 16 residues. This CDR3 is CAANSPGQGVHNEQFF. CDR3 DNA sequence: TGTGCCGCTAATTCCCCGGGACAGGGAGTACACAATGAGCAGTTCTTC.

The CDR3: CASSYGTGGFREQYF. CDR3 nucleotide sequence: TGTGCCAGCAGTTATGGGACAGGGGGTTTCCGCGAGCAGTACTTC. This chain joins TRBV6-5 and TRBJ2-7; 11 bases agree with TRBD1. V gave up 3 bases and J gave up 6 bases; unmatched junction bases: 7. This CDR3 is built from 15 residues. The germline V gene has CDR1 MNHEY and CDR2 SVGAGI.

The CDR3: CASSQGQGELDTQYF. The CDR3 DNA is TGTGCCAGCAGCCAAGGACAGGGGGAGTTAGATACGCAGTATTTT. This chain connects TRBV3-1 (or the pseudogene TRBV3-2) to TRBJ2-3; 9 bases agree with TRBD1. The V gene end was trimmed by 1 base and the J gene end by 5 bases; junction bases not matched to a gene: 4. This CDR3 spans 15 amino acids. CDR1 LGHDT and CDR2 YNNKEL come from the germline V gene (reference sequence).